Described below is a single T cell receptor (beta chain) sequence and its context. Its specificity is unknown. This record belongs to a study of identical twins. Whole-study findings and limits: Weaker excess twin sharing was seen among beta out-of-frame sequences. Cord blood beta clonotypes that were abundant carried fewer insertions, and memory repertoires showed no such trend. Within monozygotic twins, out-of-frame TCR alpha sharing was underestimated by the models.

Unique molecular identifiers were in the cDNA, with template-switch universal primer binding. TCRdb re-analysed the 5' RACE reads in MiXCR, keeping a single row per CDR3 protein. The sample holds 200,000 to 250,000 distinct CDR3 sequences; about 14% are singletons and the top ten take around 8.3%. This clonotype was obtained from a woman in her late teens or twenties in good health. The sample comprised memory (CD45RO+) T cells sorted from blood.

In nucleotides, the CDR3 is TGTGCCAGCAGCTTAGTTGGGACAGATGAAGCTTTCTTT. It is translated as CASSLVGTDEAFF. The chain couples TRBV7-2 to TRBJ1-1; TRBD1 agrees at 7 bases. Germline V gene data show CDR1 as SGHTA and CDR2 as FQGNSA. The V gene end was trimmed by 1 base and the J gene end by 7 bases; junction bases not matched to a gene: 3. This CDR3 is 13 amino acids long.